This TCR beta chain was recovered during a study of shared clonotypes between healthy human individuals. General study points: In this cohort, only blood was sampled, and tissue repertoires likely differ. Sequencing depth was expected to affect clonotype sharing among donors. Memory subsets had estimated richness that was generally smaller than that of naive subsets.

About this clone itself: The target antigen is unknown.

Germline V gene sequence: CDR1 SGHRS, CDR2 YFSETQ. The CDR3 sequence is 17 residues long. V was pared by 1 base and J by 3 bases, with 8 bases of the junction left unmatched. Repertoires were generated with immunoSEQ multiplex PCR, while TCRdb's copy carries only in-frame clones and drops some. The table records some 2,000,000 clones, approximately 95% of them present only once. V usage is TRBV5-1 and J usage is TRBJ2-3; 10 bases are a match to TRBD2. This receptor was taken from a man younger than 30 in good health. Source material: naive CD4+ T cells sorted from blood. Documented subset: CD45RA+ positively selected. This CDR3 is CASSLLISGGQTDTQYF. DNA of the CDR3: TGCGCCAGCAGCTTGTTGATTAGCGGGGGGCAGACAGATACGCAGTATTTT. Full variable domain (missing parts from reference TRBV5-1 and TRBJ2-3): KAGVTQTPRYLIKTRGQQVTLSCSPISGHRSVSWYQQTPGQGLQFLFEYFSETQRNKGNFPGRFSGRQFSNSRSEMNVSTLELGDSALYLCASSLLISGGQTDTQYFGPGTRLTVL.